This T cell receptor (beta chain) was sequenced during a study of identical twins. Germline lookup yields CDR1 SGHRS and CDR2 YFSETQ. The CDR3 is 15 residues long. V was cut by 7 bases and J by 4 bases, with 19 bases left in between. TCRdb itself ran the 5' RACE reads through MiXCR, one entry per CDR3 protein. This sample yields approximately 700,000 distinct CDR3 sequences, of which around a sixth are seen a single time; around 14% belongs to the top ten. Separately, the same data were catalogued under a study of T cells expressing NK-cell markers. That investigation notes: More than 5 donors had dominant NKG2C+ clonotypes that comprised roughly 1.0-8% of their CD8+ T cells.

The specimen was PBMCs. This sequence was found in a woman aged 18 to 35 in good health. The chain employs TRBV5-1 and TRBJ2-3; D is undetermined. CDR3 in amino acids: CASGTSGPWADTQYF. The CDR3, as DNA: TGCGCCAGCGGAACTTCCGGGCCTTGGGCAGATACGCAGTATTTT. Using reference TRBV5-1 and TRBJ2-3 for the parts outside the CDR3, the full variable domain is KAGVTQTPRYLIKTRGQQVTLSCSPISGHRSVSWYQQTPGQGLQFLFEYFSETQRNKGNFPGRFSGRQFSNSRSEMNVSTLELGDSALYLCASGTSGPWADTQYFGPGTRLTVL.